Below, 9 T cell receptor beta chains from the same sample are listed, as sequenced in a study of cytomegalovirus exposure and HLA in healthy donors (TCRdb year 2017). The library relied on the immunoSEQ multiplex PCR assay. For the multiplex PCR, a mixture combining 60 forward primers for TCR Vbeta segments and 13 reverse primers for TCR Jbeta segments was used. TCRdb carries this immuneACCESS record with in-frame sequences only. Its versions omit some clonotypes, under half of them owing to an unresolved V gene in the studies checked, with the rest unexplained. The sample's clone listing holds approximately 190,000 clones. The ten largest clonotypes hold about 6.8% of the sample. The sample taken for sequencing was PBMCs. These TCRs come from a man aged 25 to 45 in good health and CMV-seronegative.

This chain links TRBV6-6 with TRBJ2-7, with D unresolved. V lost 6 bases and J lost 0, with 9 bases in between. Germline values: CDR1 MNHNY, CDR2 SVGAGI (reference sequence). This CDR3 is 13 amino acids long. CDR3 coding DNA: TGTGCCAGCAGGTGGGCCGGCTCCTACGAGCAGTACTTC. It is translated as CASRWAGSYEQYF.

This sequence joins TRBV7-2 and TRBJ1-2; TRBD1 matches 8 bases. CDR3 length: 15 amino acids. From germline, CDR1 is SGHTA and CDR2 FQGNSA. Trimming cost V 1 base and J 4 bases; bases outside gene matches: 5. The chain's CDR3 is CASSLGSRGLYGYTF. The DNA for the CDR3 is TGTGCCAGCAGCTTAGGAAGCAGGGGGCTCTATGGCTACACCTTC.

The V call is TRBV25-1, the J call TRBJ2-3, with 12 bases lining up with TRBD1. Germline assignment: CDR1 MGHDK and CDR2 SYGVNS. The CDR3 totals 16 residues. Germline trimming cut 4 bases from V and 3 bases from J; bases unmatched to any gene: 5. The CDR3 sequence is CASSGGDRGLTDTQYF. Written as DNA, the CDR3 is TGTGCCAGCAGTGGGGGGGACAGGGGGCTGACAGATACGCAGTATTTT.

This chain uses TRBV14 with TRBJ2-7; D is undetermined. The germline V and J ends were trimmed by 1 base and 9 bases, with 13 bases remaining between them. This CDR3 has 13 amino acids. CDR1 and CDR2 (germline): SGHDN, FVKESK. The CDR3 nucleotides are TGTGCCAGCAGCCAAGTCCGCTTCGCCGGGCAGTACTTC. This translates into CASSQVRFAGQYF.

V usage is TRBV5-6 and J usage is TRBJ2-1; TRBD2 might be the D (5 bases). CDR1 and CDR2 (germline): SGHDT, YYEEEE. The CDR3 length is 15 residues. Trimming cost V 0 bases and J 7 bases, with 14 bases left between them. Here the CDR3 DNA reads TGTGCCAGCAGCTTGGGAGGGTTAGCGTATAATGAGCAGTTCTTC. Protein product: CASSLGGLAYNEQFF.

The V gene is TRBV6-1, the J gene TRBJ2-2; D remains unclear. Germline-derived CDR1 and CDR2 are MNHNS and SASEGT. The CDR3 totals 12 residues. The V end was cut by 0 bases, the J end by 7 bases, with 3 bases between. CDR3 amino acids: CASSEARGELFF. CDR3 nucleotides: TGTGCCAGCAGTGAAGCTCGCGGGGAGCTGTTTTTT.

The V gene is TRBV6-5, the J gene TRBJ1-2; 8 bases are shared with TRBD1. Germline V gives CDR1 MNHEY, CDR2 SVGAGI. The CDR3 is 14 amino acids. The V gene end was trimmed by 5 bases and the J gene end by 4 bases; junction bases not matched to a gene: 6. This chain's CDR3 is CASSRTGTGYGYTF. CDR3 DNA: TGTGCCAGCAGTCGCACGGGGACAGGCTATGGCTACACCTTC.

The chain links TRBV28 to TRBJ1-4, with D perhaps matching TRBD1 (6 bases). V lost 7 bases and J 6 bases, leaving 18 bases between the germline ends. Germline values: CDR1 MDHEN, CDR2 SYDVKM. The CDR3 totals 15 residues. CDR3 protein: CASTRAGAGDEKLFF. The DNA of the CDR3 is TGTGCCAGCACCCGAGCGGGGGCAGGAGATGAAAAACTGTTTTTT.

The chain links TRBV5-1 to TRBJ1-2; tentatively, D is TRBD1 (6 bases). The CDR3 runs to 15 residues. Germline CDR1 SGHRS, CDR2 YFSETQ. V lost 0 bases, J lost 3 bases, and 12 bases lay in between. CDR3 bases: TGCGCCAGCAGCTTGGTGGGGGCCGAGGACTATGGCTACACCTTC. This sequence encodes CASSLVGAEDYGYTF.